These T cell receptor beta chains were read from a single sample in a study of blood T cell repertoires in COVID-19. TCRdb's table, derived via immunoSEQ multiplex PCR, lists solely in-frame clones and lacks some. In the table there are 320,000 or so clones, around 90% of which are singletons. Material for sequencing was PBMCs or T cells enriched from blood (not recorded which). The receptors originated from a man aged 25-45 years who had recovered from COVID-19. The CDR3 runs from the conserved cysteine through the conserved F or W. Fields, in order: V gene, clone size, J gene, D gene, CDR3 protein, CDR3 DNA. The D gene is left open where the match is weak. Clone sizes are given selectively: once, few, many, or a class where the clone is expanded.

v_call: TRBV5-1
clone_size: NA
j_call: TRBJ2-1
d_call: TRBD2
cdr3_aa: CASSLATSANEQFF
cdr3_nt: TGCGCCAGCAGCTTGGCCACTAGCGCCAATGAGCAGTTCTTC

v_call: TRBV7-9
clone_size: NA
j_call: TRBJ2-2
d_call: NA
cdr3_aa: CASSLVGSRGTGELFF
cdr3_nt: TGTGCCAGCAGCTTAGTAGGATCCCGGGGCACCGGGGAGCTGTTTTTT

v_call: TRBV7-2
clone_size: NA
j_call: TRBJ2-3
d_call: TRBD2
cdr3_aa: CASSTSGSLSTQYF
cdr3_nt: TGTGCCAGCAGCACTAGCGGGTCCCTGAGTACGCAGTATTTT

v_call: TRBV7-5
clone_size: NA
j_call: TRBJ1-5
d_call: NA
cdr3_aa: CVRSQRHSNQPQHF
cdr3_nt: TGTGTCAGAAGCCAAAGACATAGCAATCAGCCCCAGCATTTT

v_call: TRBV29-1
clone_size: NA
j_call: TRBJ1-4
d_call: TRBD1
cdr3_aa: CSGGQGASREKLFF
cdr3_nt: TGCAGCGGAGGACAGGGCGCCTCTCGCGAAAAACTGTTTTTT

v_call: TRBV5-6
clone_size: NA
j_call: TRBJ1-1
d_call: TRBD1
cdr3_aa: CASTSSDRGSTEAFF
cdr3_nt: TGTGCCAGCACCTCCTCGGACAGGGGGAGCACTGAAGCTTTCTTT

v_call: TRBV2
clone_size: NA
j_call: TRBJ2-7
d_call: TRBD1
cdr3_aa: CASSEGDRAYEQYF
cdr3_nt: TGTGCCAGCAGTGAAGGGGACAGGGCCTACGAGCAGTACTTC

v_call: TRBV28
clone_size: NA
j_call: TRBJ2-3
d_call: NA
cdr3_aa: CASSPIPQGISTDTQYF
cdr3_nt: TGTGCCAGCAGTCCAATACCCCAGGGGATTAGCACAGATACGCAGTATTTT

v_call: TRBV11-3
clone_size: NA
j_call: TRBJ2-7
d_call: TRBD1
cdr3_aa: CASSAGRGRGYEQYF
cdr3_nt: TGTGCCAGCAGCGCCGGCAGGGGGCGCGGCTACGAGCAGTACTTC

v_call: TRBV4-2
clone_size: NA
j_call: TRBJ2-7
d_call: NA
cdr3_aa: CASSHPRSYEQYF
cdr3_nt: TGTGCCAGCAGCCATCCCCGGTCCTACGAGCAGTACTTC

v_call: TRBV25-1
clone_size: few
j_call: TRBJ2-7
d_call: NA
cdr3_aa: CASSEGLDEQYF
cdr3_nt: TGTGCCAGCAGTGAGGGCTTGGACGAGCAGTACTTC

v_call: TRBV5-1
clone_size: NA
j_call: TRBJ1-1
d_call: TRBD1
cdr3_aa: CASSLGEKRTGRRNTEAFF
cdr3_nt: TGCGCCAGCAGCTTAGGCGAAAAAAGGACAGGGAGAAGGAACACTGAAGCTTTCTTT

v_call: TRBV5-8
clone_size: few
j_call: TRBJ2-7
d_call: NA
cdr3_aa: CASSHPATGF
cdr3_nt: TGTGCCAGCAGCCATCCGGCGACAGGCTTC

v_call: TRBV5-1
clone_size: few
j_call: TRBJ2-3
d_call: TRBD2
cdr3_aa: CASRLAGGGTDTQYF
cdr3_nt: TGCGCCAGCAGACTAGCGGGGGGAGGCACAGATACGCAGTATTTT

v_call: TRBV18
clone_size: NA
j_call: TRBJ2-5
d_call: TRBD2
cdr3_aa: CASSPSRGGGNQETQYF
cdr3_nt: TGTGCCAGCTCACCATCTCGGGGCGGGGGGAACCAAGAGACCCAGTACTTC

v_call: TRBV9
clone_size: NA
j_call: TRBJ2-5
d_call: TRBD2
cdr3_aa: CASSVVAGGQETQYF
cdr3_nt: TGTGCCAGCAGCGTAGTAGCGGGGGGGCAAGAGACCCAGTACTTC

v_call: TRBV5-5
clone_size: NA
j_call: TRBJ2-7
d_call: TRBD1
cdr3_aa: CASSFSSGGYEQYF
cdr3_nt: TGTGCCAGCAGCTTTAGTTCAGGGGGCTACGAGCAGTACTTC

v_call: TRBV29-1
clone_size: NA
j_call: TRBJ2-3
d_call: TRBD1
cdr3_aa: CSVVKQGSSTDTQYF
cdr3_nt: TGCAGCGTTGTTAAACAGGGGTCCAGCACAGATACGCAGTATTTT

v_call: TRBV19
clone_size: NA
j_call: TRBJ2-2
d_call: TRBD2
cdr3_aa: CASSSGLAGGTNTGELFF
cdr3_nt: TGTGCCAGTAGTTCGGGACTAGCGGGGGGCACGAACACCGGGGAGCTGTTTTTT

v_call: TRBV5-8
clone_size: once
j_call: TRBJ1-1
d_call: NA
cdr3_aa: CASSFTGRETEAFF
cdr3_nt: TGTGCCAGCAGCTTCACAGGGAGGGAGACTGAAGCTTTCTTT

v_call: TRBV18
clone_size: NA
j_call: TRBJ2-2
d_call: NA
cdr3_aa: CASSLYENTGELFF
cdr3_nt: TGTGCCAGCTCACTCTACGAGAACACCGGGGAGCTGTTTTTT

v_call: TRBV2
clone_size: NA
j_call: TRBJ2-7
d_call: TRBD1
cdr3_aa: CASSDTDRDYEQYF
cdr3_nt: TGTGCCAGCAGCGATACTGACAGGGACTACGAGCAGTACTTC

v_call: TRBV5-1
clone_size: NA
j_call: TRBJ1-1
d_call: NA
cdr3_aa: CASSLDREGAFF
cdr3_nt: TGCGCCAGCAGCTTGGACCGGGAGGGAGCTTTCTTT

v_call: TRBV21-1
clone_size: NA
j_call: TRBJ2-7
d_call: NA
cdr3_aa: CASSKVPKCAQKRGKVNEQYF
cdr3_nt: TGTGCCAGCAGCAAAGTACCCAAGTGTGCCCAGAAGCGGGGTAAAGTGAACGAGCAGTACTTC

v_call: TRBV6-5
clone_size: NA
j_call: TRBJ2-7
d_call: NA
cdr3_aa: CASSYGQGDTYEQYF
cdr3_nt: TGTGCCAGCAGTTACGGACAAGGGGATACCTACGAGCAGTACTTC

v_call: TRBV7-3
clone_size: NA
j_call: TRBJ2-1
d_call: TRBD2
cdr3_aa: CASSLAGGLYNEQFF
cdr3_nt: TGTGCCAGCAGCTTAGCGGGGGGACTCTACAATGAGCAGTTCTTC

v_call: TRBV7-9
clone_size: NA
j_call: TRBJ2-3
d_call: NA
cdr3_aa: CASSLRGGLGTDTQYF
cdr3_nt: TGTGCCAGCAGCTTAAGGGGGGGGCTGGGCACAGATACGCAGTATTTT

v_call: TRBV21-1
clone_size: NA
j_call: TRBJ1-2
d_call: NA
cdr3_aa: CASSDRDRGQTNYGYTF
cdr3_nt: TGTGCCAGCAGCGACCGGGACAGGGGGCAAACTAACTATGGCTACACCTTC

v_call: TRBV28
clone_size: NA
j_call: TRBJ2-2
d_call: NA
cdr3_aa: CASSPSGANTGELFF
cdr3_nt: TGTGCCAGCAGTCCCTCGGGGGCGAACACCGGGGAGCTGTTTTTT

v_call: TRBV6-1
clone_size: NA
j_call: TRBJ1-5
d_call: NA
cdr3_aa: CASSEGDSLNQPQHF
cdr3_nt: TGTGCCAGCAGTGAAGGCGACAGTTTAAATCAGCCCCAGCATTTT

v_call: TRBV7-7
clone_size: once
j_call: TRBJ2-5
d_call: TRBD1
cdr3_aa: CASSPPGTGGETQYF
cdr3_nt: TGTGCCAGCAGCCCGCCCGGGACAGGGGGAGAGACCCAGTACTTC

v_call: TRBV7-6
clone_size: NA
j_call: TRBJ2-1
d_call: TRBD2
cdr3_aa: CASSVAGGPGNEQFF
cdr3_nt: TGTGCCAGCAGTGTAGCGGGGGGGCCCGGGAATGAGCAGTTCTTC

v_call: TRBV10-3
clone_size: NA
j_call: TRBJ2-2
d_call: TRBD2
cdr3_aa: CAISEPRGLAGLTGELFF
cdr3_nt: TGTGCCATCAGTGAGCCTCGGGGTTTAGCGGGGCTCACCGGGGAGCTGTTTTTT

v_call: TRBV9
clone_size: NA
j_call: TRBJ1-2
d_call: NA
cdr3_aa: CASSIRQVEDGYTF
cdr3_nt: TGTGCCAGCAGCATACGACAGGTGGAGGATGGCTACACCTTC

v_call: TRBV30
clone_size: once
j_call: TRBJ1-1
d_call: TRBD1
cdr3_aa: CAWSRGQVLNTEAFF
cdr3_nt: TGTGCCTGGAGTCGCGGACAGGTCTTGAACACTGAAGCTTTCTTT

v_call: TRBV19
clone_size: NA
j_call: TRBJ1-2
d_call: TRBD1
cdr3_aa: CASSDDRGWMANYGYTF
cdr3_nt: TGTGCCAGTAGTGACGACAGGGGGTGGATGGCTAACTATGGCTACACCTTC

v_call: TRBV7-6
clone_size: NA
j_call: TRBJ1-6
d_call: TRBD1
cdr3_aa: CASSERQGYNSPLHF
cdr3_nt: TGTGCCAGCAGCGAAAGACAGGGCTACAATTCACCCCTCCACTTT

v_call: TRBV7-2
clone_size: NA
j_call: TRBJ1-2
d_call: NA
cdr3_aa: CASSLEVGGYTF
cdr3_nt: TGTGCCAGCAGCTTAGAGGTCGGGGGCTACACCTTC

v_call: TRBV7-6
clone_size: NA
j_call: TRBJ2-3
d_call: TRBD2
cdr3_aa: CASSSPGGPGDTQYF
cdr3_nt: TGTGCCAGCAGCTCCCCGGGGGGGCCGGGAGATACGCAGTATTTT

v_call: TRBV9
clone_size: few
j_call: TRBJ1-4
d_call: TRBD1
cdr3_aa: CASSLTRNQGVGEKLFF
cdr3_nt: TGTGCCAGCAGCCTAACTCGAAATCAGGGGGTAGGTGAAAAACTGTTTTTT

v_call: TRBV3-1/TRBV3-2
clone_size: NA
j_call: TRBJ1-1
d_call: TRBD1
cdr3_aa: CASSHTGTGGGAFF
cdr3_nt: TGTGCCAGCAGCCATACCGGGACAGGGGGCGGCGCTTTCTTT

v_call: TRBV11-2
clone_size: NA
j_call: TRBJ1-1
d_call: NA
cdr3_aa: CASSLAPSWNTEAFF
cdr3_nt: TGTGCCAGCAGCTTAGCCCCCAGTTGGAACACTGAAGCTTTCTTT

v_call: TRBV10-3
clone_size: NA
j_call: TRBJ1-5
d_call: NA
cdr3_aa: CAISESVILLGRRNQPQHF
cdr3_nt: TGTGCCATCAGTGAGTCTGTCATCCTCTTAGGGAGACGCAATCAGCCCCAGCATTTT

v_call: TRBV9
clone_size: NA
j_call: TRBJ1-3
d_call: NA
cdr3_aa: CASSKGVGLTSGNTIYF
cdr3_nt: TGTGCCAGCAGCAAAGGGGTGGGACTCACCTCTGGAAACACCATATATTTT

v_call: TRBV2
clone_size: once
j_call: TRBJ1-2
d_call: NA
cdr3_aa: CASSVVGQLVYGYTF
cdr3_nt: TGTGCCAGCAGTGTAGTCGGACAGCTGGTCTATGGCTACACCTTC

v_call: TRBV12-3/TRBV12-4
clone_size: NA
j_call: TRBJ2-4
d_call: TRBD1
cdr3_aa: CASRTGGGNIQYF
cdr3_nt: TGTGCCAGCAGGACAGGGGGCGGAAACATTCAGTACTTC

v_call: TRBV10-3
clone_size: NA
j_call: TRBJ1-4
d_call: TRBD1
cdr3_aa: CAISARQGFSGEKLFF
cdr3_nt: TGTGCCATCAGTGCGAGACAGGGGTTCTCGGGGGAAAAACTGTTTTTT

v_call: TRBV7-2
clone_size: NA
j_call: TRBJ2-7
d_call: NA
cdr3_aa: CASSLGSGGYLGEQYF
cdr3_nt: TGTGCCAGCAGCTTGGGTAGTGGGGGCTACCTCGGTGAGCAGTACTTC

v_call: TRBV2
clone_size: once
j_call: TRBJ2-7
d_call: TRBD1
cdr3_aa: CASSSIGTGTYEQYF
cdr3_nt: TGTGCCAGCAGCAGTATAGGGACAGGGACATACGAGCAGTACTTC

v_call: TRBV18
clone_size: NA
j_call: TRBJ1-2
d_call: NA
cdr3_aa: CASSPSPAWPYGYTF
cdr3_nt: TGTGCCAGCTCACCTTCCCCAGCGTGGCCCTATGGCTACACCTTC

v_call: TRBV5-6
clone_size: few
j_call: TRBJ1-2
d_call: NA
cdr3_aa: CATGQPHNYGYTF
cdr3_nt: TGTGCCACCGGACAGCCGCATAACTATGGCTACACCTTC

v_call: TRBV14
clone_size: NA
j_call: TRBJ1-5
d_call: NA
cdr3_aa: CASSPTGLNQPQHF
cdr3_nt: TGTGCCAGCAGTCCAACAGGGCTGAATCAGCCCCAGCATTTT

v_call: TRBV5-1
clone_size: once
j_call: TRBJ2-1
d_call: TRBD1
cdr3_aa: CASSRAWTGHSYNEQFF
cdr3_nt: TGCGCCAGCAGCCGCGCCTGGACAGGGCACTCCTACAATGAGCAGTTCTTC